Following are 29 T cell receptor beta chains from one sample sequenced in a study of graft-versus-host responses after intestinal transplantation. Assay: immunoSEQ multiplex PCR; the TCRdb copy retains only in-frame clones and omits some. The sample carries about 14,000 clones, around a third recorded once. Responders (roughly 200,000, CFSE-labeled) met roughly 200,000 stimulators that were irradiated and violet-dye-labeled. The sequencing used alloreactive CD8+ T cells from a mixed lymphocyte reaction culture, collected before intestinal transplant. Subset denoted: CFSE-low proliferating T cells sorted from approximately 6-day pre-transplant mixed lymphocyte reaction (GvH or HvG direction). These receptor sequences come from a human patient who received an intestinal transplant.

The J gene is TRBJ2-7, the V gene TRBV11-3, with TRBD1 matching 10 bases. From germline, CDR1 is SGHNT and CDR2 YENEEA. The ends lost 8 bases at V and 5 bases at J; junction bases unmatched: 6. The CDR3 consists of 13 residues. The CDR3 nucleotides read TGTGCCAGCCGACGGGACAGGGGTAACGAGCAGTACTTC. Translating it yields CASRRDRGNEQYF. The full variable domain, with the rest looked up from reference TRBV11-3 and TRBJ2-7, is EAGVVQSPRYKIIEKKQPVAFWCNPISGHNTLYWYLQNLGQGPELLIRYENEEAVDDSQLPKDRFSAERLKGVDSTLKIQPAELGDSAVYLCASRRDRGNEQYFGPGTRLTVT.

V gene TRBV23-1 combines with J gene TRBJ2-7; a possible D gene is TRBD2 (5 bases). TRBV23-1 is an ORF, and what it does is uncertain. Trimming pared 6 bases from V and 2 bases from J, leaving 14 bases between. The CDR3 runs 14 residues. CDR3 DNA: TGCGCCAGCAGACAGTACGGGGATACCTACGAGCAGTACTTC. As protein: CASRQYGDTYEQYF.

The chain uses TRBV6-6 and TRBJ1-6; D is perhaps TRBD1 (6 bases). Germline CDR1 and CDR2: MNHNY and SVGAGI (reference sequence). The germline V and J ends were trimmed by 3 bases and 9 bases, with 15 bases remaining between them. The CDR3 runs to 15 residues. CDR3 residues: CASSYAQGGGSPLHF. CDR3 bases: TGTGCCAGCAGTTATGCACAGGGAGGGGGTTCACCCCTCCACTTT.

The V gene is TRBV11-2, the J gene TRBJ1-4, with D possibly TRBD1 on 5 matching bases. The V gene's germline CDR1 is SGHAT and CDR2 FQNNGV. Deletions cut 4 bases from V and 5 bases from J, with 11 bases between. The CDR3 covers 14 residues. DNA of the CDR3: TGTGCCAGCAGCTCAGGGACGTTGAATGAAAAACTGTTTTTT. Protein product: CASSSGTLNEKLFF.

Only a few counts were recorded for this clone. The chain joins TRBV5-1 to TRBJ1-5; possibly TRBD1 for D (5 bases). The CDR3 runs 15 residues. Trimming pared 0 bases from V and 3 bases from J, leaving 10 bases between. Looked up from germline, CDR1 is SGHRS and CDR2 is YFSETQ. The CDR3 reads CASSLGGGANQPQHF. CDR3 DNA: TGCGCCAGCAGCTTGGGGGGGGGAGCCAATCAGCCCCAGCATTTT.

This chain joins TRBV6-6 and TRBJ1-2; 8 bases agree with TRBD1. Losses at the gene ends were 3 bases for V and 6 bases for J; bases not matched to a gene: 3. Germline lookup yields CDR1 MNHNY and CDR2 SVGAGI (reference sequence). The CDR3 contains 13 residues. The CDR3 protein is CASSYGQGDGYTF. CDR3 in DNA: TGTGCCAGCAGTTATGGACAGGGAGATGGCTACACCTTC.

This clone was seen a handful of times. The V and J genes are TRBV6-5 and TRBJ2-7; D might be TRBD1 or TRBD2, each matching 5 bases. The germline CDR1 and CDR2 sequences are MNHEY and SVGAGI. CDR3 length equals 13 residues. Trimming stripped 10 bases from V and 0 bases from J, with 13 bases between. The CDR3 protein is CAIRDGSSYEQYF. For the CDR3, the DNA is TGTGCCATAAGGGACGGCAGCTCCTACGAGCAGTACTTC.

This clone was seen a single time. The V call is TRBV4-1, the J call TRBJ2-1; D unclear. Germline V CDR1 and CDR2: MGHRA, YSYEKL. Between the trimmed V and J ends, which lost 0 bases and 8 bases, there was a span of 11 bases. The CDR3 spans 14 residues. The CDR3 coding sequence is TGCGCCAGCAGCCAAGAAGTTATTAGGGATGAGCAGTTCTTC. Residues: CASSQEVIRDEQFF.

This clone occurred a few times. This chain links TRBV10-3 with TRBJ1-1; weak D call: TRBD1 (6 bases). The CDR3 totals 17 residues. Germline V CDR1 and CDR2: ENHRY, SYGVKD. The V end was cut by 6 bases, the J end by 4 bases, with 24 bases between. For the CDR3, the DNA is TGTGCCATCAGCGTTTGGGGGCAGGGTGGAGATAGCACTGAAGCTTTCTTT. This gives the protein CAISVWGQGGDSTEAFF.

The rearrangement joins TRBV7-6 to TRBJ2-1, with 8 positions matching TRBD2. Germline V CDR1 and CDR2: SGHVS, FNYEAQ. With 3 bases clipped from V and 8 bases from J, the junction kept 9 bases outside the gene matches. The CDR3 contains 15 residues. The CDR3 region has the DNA TGTGCCAGCAGCTTCTCGGGACTAGTTGCGGATGAGCAGTTCTTC. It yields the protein CASSFSGLVADEQFF.

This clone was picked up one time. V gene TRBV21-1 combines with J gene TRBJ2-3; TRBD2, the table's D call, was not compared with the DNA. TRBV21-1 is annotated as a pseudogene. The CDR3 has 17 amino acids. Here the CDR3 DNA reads TGTGCCACTCGACTAGCGGTTCCTTTTCACAGATATCGGACGCAGTATTTT. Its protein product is CATRLAVPFHRYRTQYF.

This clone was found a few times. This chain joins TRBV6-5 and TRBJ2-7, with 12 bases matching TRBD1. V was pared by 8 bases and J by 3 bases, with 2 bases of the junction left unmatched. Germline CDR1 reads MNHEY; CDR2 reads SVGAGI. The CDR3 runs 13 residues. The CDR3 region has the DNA TGTGCCAGCCGGGACAGGGGGCTCTACGAGCAGTACTTC. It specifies CASRDRGLYEQYF.

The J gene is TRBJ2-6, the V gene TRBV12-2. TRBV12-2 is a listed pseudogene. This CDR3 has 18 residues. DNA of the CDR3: TGTGCAAGTCGCAGAACGACCTCCACACAAAGTCGGGCCAACGTCCTGACTTTC. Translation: CASRRTTSTQSRANVLTF.

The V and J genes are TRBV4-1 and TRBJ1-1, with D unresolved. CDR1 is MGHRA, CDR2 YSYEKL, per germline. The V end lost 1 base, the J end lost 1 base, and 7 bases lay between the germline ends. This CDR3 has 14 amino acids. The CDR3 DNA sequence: TGCGCCAGCAGCCAAGGGGTCAGGAACACTGAAGCTTTCTTT. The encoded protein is CASSQGVRNTEAFF.

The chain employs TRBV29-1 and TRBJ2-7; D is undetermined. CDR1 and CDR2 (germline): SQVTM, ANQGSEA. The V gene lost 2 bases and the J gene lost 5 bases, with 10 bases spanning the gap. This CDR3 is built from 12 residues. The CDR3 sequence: CSVELAGDEQYF. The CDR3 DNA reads TGCAGCGTTGAACTCGCAGGTGACGAGCAGTACTTC.

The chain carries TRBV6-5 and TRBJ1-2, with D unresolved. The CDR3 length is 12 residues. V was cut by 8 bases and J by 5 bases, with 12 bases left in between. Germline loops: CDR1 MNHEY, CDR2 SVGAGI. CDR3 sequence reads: CASEGADYGYTF. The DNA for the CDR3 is TGTGCCAGCGAGGGAGCAGATTATGGCTACACCTTC.

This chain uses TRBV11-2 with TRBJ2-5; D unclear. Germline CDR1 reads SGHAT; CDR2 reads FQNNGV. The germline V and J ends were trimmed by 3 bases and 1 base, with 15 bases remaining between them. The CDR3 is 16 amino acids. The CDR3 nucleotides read TGTGCCAGCAGCTTCAGAGGACCGGAAATCCAAGAGACCCAGTACTTC. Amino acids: CASSFRGPEIQETQYF.

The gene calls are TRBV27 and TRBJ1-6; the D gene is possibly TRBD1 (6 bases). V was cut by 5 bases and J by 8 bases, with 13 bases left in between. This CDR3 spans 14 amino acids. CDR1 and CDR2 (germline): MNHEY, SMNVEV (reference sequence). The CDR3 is CASSTGIYDSPLHF. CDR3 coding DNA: TGTGCCAGCAGTACAGGGATTTATGATTCACCCCTCCACTTT.

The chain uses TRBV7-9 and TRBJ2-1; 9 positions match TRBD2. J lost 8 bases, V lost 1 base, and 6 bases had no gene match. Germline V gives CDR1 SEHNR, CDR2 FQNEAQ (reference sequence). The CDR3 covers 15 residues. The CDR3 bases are TGTGCCAGCAGCTTAGTTGGTCTAGCGGGGTATGAGCAGTTCTTC. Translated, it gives CASSLVGLAGYEQFF. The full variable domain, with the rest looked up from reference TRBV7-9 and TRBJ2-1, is DTGVSQNPRHKITKRGQNVTFRCDPISEHNRLYWYRQTLGQGPEFLTYFQNEAQLEKSRLLSDRFSAERPKGSFSTLEIQRTEQGDSAMYLCASSLVGLAGYEQFFGPGTRLTVL.

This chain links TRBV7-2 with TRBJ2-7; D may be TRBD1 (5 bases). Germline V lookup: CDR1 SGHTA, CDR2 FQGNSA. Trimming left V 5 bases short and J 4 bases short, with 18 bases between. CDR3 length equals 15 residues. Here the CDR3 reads CASSPLYRQGYEQYF. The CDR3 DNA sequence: TGTGCCAGCAGCCCCTTATATCGGCAGGGTTACGAGCAGTACTTC.

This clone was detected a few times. The CDR3 DNA follows: TGTGCCAGCAGCCGCTGGACAACGGGGGGCCTGGATACGCAGTATTTT. It specifies CASSRWTTGGLDTQYF. The chain recombines TRBV5-6 with TRBJ2-3, with D possibly being TRBD2 (7 bases). Germline V gene sequence: CDR1 SGHDT, CDR2 YYEEEE. This CDR3 is 16 amino acids long. Trimming took 4 bases from V and 6 from J, leaving 21 bases between them.

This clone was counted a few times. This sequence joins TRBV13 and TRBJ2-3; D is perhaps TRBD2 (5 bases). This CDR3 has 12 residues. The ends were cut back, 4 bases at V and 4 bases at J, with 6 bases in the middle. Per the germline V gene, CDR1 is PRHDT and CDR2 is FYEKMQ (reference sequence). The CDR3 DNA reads TGTGCCAGCAGCTCGGGGTCAGATACGCAGTATTTT. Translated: CASSSGSDTQYF.

The CDR3 DNA is TGTGCCAGCAGTTACGGGGGCTCCTACAATGAGCAGTTCTTC. Residues: CASSYGGSYNEQFF. The chain combines TRBV6-5 with TRBJ2-1; D may match TRBD1 or TRBD2 (5 bases each). The CDR3 has 14 amino acids. V was clipped by 2 bases and J by 0 bases, with 5 bases between them. Germline CDR1 reads MNHEY; CDR2 reads SVGAGI.

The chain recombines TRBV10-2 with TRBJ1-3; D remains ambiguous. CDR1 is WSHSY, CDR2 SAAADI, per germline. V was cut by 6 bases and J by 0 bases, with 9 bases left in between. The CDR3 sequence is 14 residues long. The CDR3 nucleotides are TGCGCCAGCAGCGAACAGTTCTCTGGAAACACCATATATTTT. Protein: CASSEQFSGNTIYF.

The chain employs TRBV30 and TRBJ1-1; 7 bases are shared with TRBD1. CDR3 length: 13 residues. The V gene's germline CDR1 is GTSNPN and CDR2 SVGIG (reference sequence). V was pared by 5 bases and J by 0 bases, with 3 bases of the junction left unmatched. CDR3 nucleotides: TGTGCCTGGGGACAGGCTGTGAACACTGAAGCTTTCTTT. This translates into CAWGQAVNTEAFF.

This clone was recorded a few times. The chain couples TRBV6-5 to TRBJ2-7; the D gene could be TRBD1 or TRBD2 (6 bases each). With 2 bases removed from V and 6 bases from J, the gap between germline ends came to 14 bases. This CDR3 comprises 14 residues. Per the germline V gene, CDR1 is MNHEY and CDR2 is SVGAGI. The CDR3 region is CASSYLKGGGEQYF. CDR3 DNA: TGTGCCAGCAGTTACCTTAAGGGGGGAGGCGAGCAGTACTTC.

The CDR3 loop is CASSYLGAGEHSYEQYF. CDR3 coding DNA: TGTGCCAGCAGTTACTTAGGGGCAGGGGAGCACTCCTACGAGCAGTACTTC. This sequence joins TRBV27 and TRBJ2-7, with D maybe TRBD1 (6 bases). CDR1 is MNHEY, CDR2 SMNVEV, per germline (reference sequence). Trimming shortened V by 4 bases and J by 0 bases, and 19 bases separated the two germline ends. The CDR3 has 17 amino acids.

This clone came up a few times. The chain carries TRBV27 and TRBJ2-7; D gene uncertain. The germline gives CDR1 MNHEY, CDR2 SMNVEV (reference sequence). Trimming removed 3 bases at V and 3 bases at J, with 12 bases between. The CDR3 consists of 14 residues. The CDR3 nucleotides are TGTGCCAGCAGTTTTGGCGGTGCCTTCTACGAGCAGTACTTC. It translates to CASSFGGAFYEQYF.

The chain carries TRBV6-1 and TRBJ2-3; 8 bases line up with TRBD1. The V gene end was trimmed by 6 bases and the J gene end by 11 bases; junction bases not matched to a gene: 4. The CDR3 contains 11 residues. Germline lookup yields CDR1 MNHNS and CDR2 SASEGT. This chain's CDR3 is CASSRTGRQYF. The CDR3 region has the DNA TGTGCCAGCAGCCGGACAGGGCGGCAGTATTTT.